The rows below give T cell receptor beta chains drawn from one sample of a study of response to subunit inactivated influenza vaccine. A single record per CDR3 protein comes from TCRdb applying MiXCR to the RT-PCR reads. Seen here are some 800,000 distinct CDR3 sequences, about 20% observed once, and the top ten hold roughly a tenth. The sample consisted of PBMCs from blood, taken 5 days after vaccination. These receptors originate from a middle-aged man who received an inactivated influenza vaccine. The CDR3 runs from the conserved cysteine through the conserved F or W. A D gene is named only where the DNA matches it firmly. Not every row has a clone size; where given, it reads once, few, many or a size class.

V gene	D gene	clone size	J gene	CDR3 DNA	CDR3 protein
TRBV6-2/TRBV6-3	TRBD1	-	TRBJ2-7	TGTGCCAGCAGTTACCCCCGTCCCGGGACAGCTTCCTACGAGCAGTACTTC	CASSYPRPGTASYEQYF
TRBV7-2	-	many	TRBJ2-1	TGTGCCAGCAGCTCGGAAGGGCCTTATTATGAGCAGTTCTTC	CASSSEGPYYEQFF
TRBV10-3	-	-	TRBJ2-5	TGTGCCATCAGTGAGAATTCGGGGGTAGAGACCCAGTACTTC	CAISENSGVETQYF
TRBV20-1	TRBD1	-	TRBJ2-7	TGCAGTGCTATCCTCGCCGGGACAGTCTACTACGAGCAGTACTTC	CSAILAGTVYYEQYF
TRBV29-1	TRBD1	-	TRBJ2-7	TGCAGCGTTGAATCTCGAAGGACAGGGTCCTACGAGCAGTACTTC	CSVESRRTGSYEQYF
TRBV2	-	few	TRBJ2-1	TGTGCCAGCAAGACGGGGGCTTGGGATGAGCAGTTCTTC	CASKTGAWDEQFF
TRBV19	-	-	TRBJ2-7	TGTGCCAGTGGTCCGGGATCTTACTACTACGAGCAGTACTTC	CASGPGSYYYEQYF
TRBV20-1	-	-	TRBJ2-5	TGCGGACCGTCGGAGGAGACCCAGTACTTC	CGPSEETQYF
TRBV20-1	TRBD2	few	TRBJ2-2	TGCAGTGCTAAGGGACTAGCGGGGACGAACACCGGGGAGCTGTTTTTT	CSAKGLAGTNTGELFF
TRBV11-1	TRBD2	few	TRBJ2-3	TGTGCCAGCAGCTTACTAAGCGGGGTGACTGATACGCAGTATTTT	CASSLLSGVTDTQYF
TRBV3-1	-	-	TRBJ1-1	TGTGCCAGCAGCCAGGTGGGAACTTGGGGGAACACTGAAGCTTTCTTT	CASSQVGTWGNTEAFF
TRBV20-1	TRBD2	few	TRBJ2-3	TGCAGTGCTACTAAAGCGGGGGGGCTAGATACGCAGTATTTT	CSATKAGGLDTQYF
TRBV4-3	TRBD1	-	TRBJ2-7	TGCGCCAGCAGCCAATCTGGGACAGGGGAAGGCGAGCAGTACTTC	CASSQSGTGEGEQYF
TRBV12-3/TRBV12-4	TRBD1	few	TRBJ2-1	TGTGCCAGCAGGAGCCCGACAGGGCGCTACAATGAGCAGTTCTTC	CASRSPTGRYNEQFF
TRBV3-1	TRBD1	few	TRBJ2-2	TGTGCCAGCAGCCAAGAGGGAAACAGGGGGTCGAACACCGGGGAGCTGTTTTTT	CASSQEGNRGSNTGELFF
TRBV27	TRBD2	-	TRBJ2-7	TGTGCCAGCAGTTTAGGGGCGGGAGGAACCTACGAGCAGTACTTC	CASSLGAGGTYEQYF
TRBV29-1	TRBD2	few	TRBJ2-5	TGCAGCGTTGAAGAGAGGCGGGGGGGCCAAGAGACCCAGTACTTC	CSVEERRGGQETQYF
TRBV29-1	TRBD1	few	TRBJ2-7	TGCAGCGTCGGACAGGGTTTCTCGACCTACGAGCAGTACTTC	CSVGQGFSTYEQYF
TRBV9	TRBD2	-	TRBJ2-1	TGTGCCAGCAGCCCCACCGGGGGGGGTTACAATGAGCAGTTCTTC	CASSPTGGGYNEQFF
TRBV29-1	-	-	TRBJ1-4	TGCAGCGTTGTGTTAAACGGGGATTTTGCTAATGAAAAACTGTTTTTT	CSVVLNGDFANEKLFF
TRBV7-9	-	few	TRBJ1-4	TGTGCCAGCAGCTCCGACAGGATTAGTGAAAAACTGTTTTTT	CASSSDRISEKLFF
TRBV24-1	-	many	TRBJ2-1	TGTGCCACCAGTCGGGCCGGAGGTAGCAATGAGCAGTTCTTC	CATSRAGGSNEQFF
TRBV4-3	TRBD1	-	TRBJ1-5	TGCGCCAGCAGCCCACGGCGACAGGGGCCTCAGCCCCAGCATTTT	CASSPRRQGPQPQHF
TRBV10-3	-	-	TRBJ2-5	TGTGCCACCACGCCGGGGGCCCAAGAGACCCAGTACTTC	CATTPGAQETQYF
TRBV7-9	TRBD1	few	TRBJ2-3	TGTGCGGGACAGTTCACAGATACGCAGTATTTT	CAGQFTDTQYF
TRBV24-1	-	few	TRBJ2-3	TGTGCCACCAGTGATCCCAGCAGGGGGGGGAGCACAGATACGCAGTATTTT	CATSDPSRGGSTDTQYF
TRBV5-5	TRBD2	few	TRBJ2-1	TGTGCCAGCATCCTCCGGGACTACGAGATTGGGTCCTACAATGAGCAGTTCTTC	CASILRDYEIGSYNEQFF
TRBV24-1	-	few	TRBJ1-2	TGTGCCACCAGTGATCGGTCAGGGATCGGCTACACCTTC	CATSDRSGIGYTF
TRBV24-1	-	few	TRBJ2-3	TGTGCCACCAGTGATAAGGGGTTTTACACAGATACGCAGTATTTT	CATSDKGFYTDTQYF
TRBV10-2	-	many	TRBJ1-2	TGCGCCAGCAGTGATACAGTCAACTATGGCTACACCTTC	CASSDTVNYGYTF
TRBV14	-	-	TRBJ2-1	TGTGCCAGCAGCCAGAGGCCGGGAGCCGCCTTTTTCAATGAGCAGTTCTTC	CASSQRPGAAFFNEQFF
TRBV9	TRBD2	-	TRBJ2-2	TGTGCCAGCAGCCCCACCGGGACTAGCGCCGGGGAGCTGTTTTTT	CASSPTGTSAGELFF
TRBV19	-	-	TRBJ2-7	TGTGCCAGTAGCGGCTCTGGACTTTACGAGCAGTACTTC	CASSGSGLYEQYF
TRBV7-9	-	few	TRBJ2-2	TGTGCCAGCAGCCGCCCGGCCGGGGAGCTGTTTTTT	CASSRPAGELFF
TRBV6-2/TRBV6-3	-	-	TRBJ2-1	TGTGCCAGCAGTTACTCCGGAGGAAGAAGCCTCGATGAGCAGTTCTTC	CASSYSGGRSLDEQFF
TRBV11-2	TRBD2	-	TRBJ2-7	TGTGCCAGCAGCTTACCGGGGGGGTGGAAATACGAGCAGTACTTC	CASSLPGGWKYEQYF
TRBV14	TRBD2	few	TRBJ2-1	TGTGCCAGCAGCCAAGTCAGCGCTCTAGCGGGCCTTGTTGAGCAGTTCTTC	CASSQVSALAGLVEQFF
TRBV7-2	TRBD1	-	TRBJ1-3	TGTGCCAGCAGCCCACAGGGGGCTGGAAACACCATATATTTT	CASSPQGAGNTIYF
TRBV20-1	TRBD2	few	TRBJ2-3	TGCAGTGCTAGCCCGGGACTAGCGGGAATGACAGATACGCAGTATTTT	CSASPGLAGMTDTQYF
TRBV20-1	TRBD2	few	TRBJ2-3	TGCAGTGCTGCTAGCGGTCCTAGCACAGATACGCAGTATTTT	CSAASGPSTDTQYF
TRBV9	-	-	TRBJ2-1	TGTGCCAGCAGCGTGGGTATTCGCTCCTACAATGAGCAGTTCTTC	CASSVGIRSYNEQFF
TRBV20-1	TRBD1	-	TRBJ1-6	TGCAGTGCTCTACGGACAGGGTTAGGCTCACCCCTCCACTTT	CSALRTGLGSPLHF
TRBV29-1	TRBD2	-	TRBJ2-2	TGCAGCGTTGGGCTAGCGGGACCGGCCGGGGAGCTGTTTTTT	CSVGLAGPAGELFF
TRBV5-1	TRBD1	few	TRBJ2-2	TGCGCCAGCAGTGCGGACAGGGGGCCTTTAGGGGAGCTGTTTTTT	CASSADRGPLGELFF
TRBV21-1	-	few	TRBJ2-3	TGTGCCAGCAGCCAGACGAGCGGGGGACACCCCACAGATACGCAGTATTTT	CASSQTSGGHPTDTQYF
TRBV28	TRBD1	few	TRBJ2-1	TGTGCCAGCAGTTCCGGGACAGGGGGTTTGTACAATGAGCAGTTCTTC	CASSSGTGGLYNEQFF
TRBV12-3/TRBV12-4	-	few	TRBJ2-1	TGTGCCAGCAGTTTCGGAATGACGGTGTACAATGAGCAGTTCTTC	CASSFGMTVYNEQFF
TRBV11-3	-	-	TRBJ2-3	TGTGCCAGCAGCCCCGGTTTCAGGGATGATACGCAGTATTTT	CASSPGFRDDTQYF
TRBV20-1	-	many	TRBJ1-1	TGCAGTGCTAGAGAATACGTGACAGGGAACACTGAAGCTTTCTTT	CSAREYVTGNTEAFF
TRBV4-2	-	few	TRBJ2-3	TGTGCCAGCAGCCAAGCCTTTAGGACGGGGGCCAACACAGATACGCAGTATTTT	CASSQAFRTGANTDTQYF
TRBV20-1	-	-	TRBJ2-5	TGCAGTGCTAGTCAGGAAGCCCAAGAGACCCAGTACTTC	CSASQEAQETQYF
TRBV7-2	-	few	TRBJ2-1	TGTGCCAGCAGCTTACAGTTTAGCGATGAGCAGTTCTTC	CASSLQFSDEQFF
TRBV20-1	-	-	TRBJ2-7	TGCAGTGCTAGACTGTCACAGGGATCCAACGAGCAGTACTTC	CSARLSQGSNEQYF
TRBV27	-	few	TRBJ1-5	TGTGCCAGCAGCCCCTCTGTCGGGGCAGATCAGCCCCAGCATTTT	CASSPSVGADQPQHF